These T cell receptor beta chains were read from a single sample in a study of blood T cell repertoires in COVID-19. The protocol was immunoSEQ multiplex PCR, while the TCRdb copy is restricted to in-frame clones and leaves out a portion. The sample contains 150,000 to 200,000 clones, 65% to 90% of which appear only once. Sequencing was performed on peripheral blood. These TCRs come from a man aged 60 to 69 with acute or convalescent COVID-19. CDR3s include the opening cysteine and the closing phenylalanine or tryptophan. A D gene is named only where the DNA matches it firmly. Only some rows state a clone size, as once, few, many or a class for expanded clones.

.,TRBJ2-1,.,TRBV2,CASSFFRRGNTGNQQFF,TGTGCCAGCAGTTTCTTTAGAAGGGGGAATACGGGCAATCAGCAGTTCTTC
TRBD2,TRBJ2-3,.,TRBV20-1,CSASGTSGSSSDTQYF,TGCAGTGCTAGTGGGACTAGCGGGAGTAGTTCAGATACGCAGTATTTT
TRBD2,TRBJ2-3,.,TRBV7-2,CASSTGLARGDTQYF,TGTGCCAGCAGCACGGGACTAGCGAGGGGGGATACGCAGTATTTT
.,TRBJ1-1,once,TRBV10-3,CAISESERTEAFF,TGTGCCATCAGTGAGTCTGAGAGAACTGAAGCTTTCTTT
.,TRBJ1-1,once,TRBV25-1,CASSLPGFNTEAFF,TGTGCCAGCAGTCTACCGGGATTTAACACTGAAGCTTTCTTT
.,TRBJ1-1,.,TRBV29-1,CSVGGGRDTEAFF,TGCAGCGTTGGGGGGGGCCGGGACACTGAAGCTTTCTTT
.,TRBJ2-3,.,TRBV3-1/TRBV3-2,CASSPDLGRAAYTDTQYF,TGTGCCAGCAGCCCCGACCTGGGTCGAGCGGCTTACACAGATACGCAGTATTTT
TRBD1,TRBJ2-5,.,TRBV6-2/TRBV6-3,CASSYPSGGGQETQYF,TGTGCCAGCAGTTACCCGTCAGGGGGCGGGCAAGAGACCCAGTACTTC
TRBD1,TRBJ1-1,.,TRBV28,CASSLGGTGGRGEAFF,TGTGCCAGCAGTTTAGGAGGGACAGGGGGTCGGGGTGAAGCTTTCTTT
TRBD1,TRBJ2-7,.,TRBV7-3,CASSQFGTASYEQYF,TGTGCCAGCAGCCAATTCGGGACAGCTTCCTACGAGCAGTACTTC
.,TRBJ2-1,.,TRBV19,CASSVVAERDEQFF,TGTGCCAGTAGCGTCGTAGCGGAGAGGGATGAGCAGTTCTTC
.,TRBJ1-4,.,TRBV7-8,CASTFGGDEKLFF,TGTGCCAGCACCTTCGGGGGTGATGAAAAACTGTTTTTT
.,TRBJ1-1,.,TRBV29-1,CSVGRGSRLDTEAFF,TGCAGCGTTGGCCGAGGGTCGCGGTTGGACACTGAAGCTTTCTTT
TRBD1,TRBJ2-5,once,TRBV27,CASSSPDRGLETQYF,TGTGCCAGCAGCTCCCCAGACAGGGGGCTTGAGACCCAGTACTTC
.,TRBJ2-1,.,TRBV6-6,CASSLDSARYNEQFF,TGTGCCAGCAGTCTTGACTCCGCCCGTTACAATGAGCAGTTCTTC
TRBD1,TRBJ1-4,.,TRBV4-2,CASSPGGRNEKLFF,TGTGCCAGCAGCCCAGGGGGCCGTAATGAAAAACTGTTTTTT
TRBD1,TRBJ1-1,.,TRBV6-5,CASRGTGDSTEAFF,TGTGCCAGCAGAGGGACAGGGGACAGCACTGAAGCTTTCTTT
.,TRBJ2-7,.,TRBV4-1,CASSQVANYEQYF,TGCGCCAGCAGCCAAGTGGCCAACTACGAGCAGTACTTC